Only a few counts were recorded for the clone carrying this T cell receptor (beta chain). This CDR3 region has 13 residues. V lost 1 base, J lost 1 base, and 4 bases lay in between. The germline V gene encodes CDR1 LGHNA and CDR2 YNFKEQ. Clones were sequenced by immunoSEQ multiplex PCR, and TCRdb holds only the in-frame ones, with some missing. Of about 150,000 clones listed, approximately 86% are singletons. The data belong to a study of control samples from healthy donors and cancer patients. The V gene is TRBV4-2, the J gene TRBJ1-1, with D uncertain. The specimen sequenced was blood. This sequence was found in a man aged 18 to 35 in good health. CDR3 in amino acids: CASSQGQNTEAFF. The CDR3 DNA reads as TGTGCCAGCAGCCAAGGACAGAACACTGAAGCTTTCTTT.